The present entry profiles one TCR beta chain with its context. Antigen unknown. The sample originates from a study of cytomegalovirus exposure and HLA in healthy donors. Both 60 Vbeta primers and 13 Jbeta primers went into the PCR. Produced via immunoSEQ multiplex PCR; TCRdb's table is partial and in-frame only. The repertoire includes about 200,000 clones, about 72% of them detected once, and 3.8% sits in the top ten. Study-level findings and limits: Among CMV-associated TCR beta chains, most appeared HLA-restricted in a later analysis. Later on, a genetic analysis was performed. It linked a missense variant in DCLRE1C with V- and J-gene trimming of TCR beta. Later analysis identified 16,000 or so TCR beta sequences associated with HLA alleles, using a false discovery rate threshold of 0.05.

Every donor was a healthy person donating bone marrow. V lost 3 bases and J lost 4; bases outside the gene matches: 5. The CDR3 totals 15 residues. From germline, CDR1 is SGHDT and CDR2 YYEEEE. The clonotype was recovered from a male donor in good health and CMV-seronegative. The specimen was PBMCs. The chain has TRBV5-6 and TRBJ2-7; TRBD2 matches 12 bases. CDR3 bases: TGTGCCAGCAGCTCCCTAGCGGGAGGGCGGTACGAGCAGTACTTC. It is translated as CASSSLAGGRYEQYF.